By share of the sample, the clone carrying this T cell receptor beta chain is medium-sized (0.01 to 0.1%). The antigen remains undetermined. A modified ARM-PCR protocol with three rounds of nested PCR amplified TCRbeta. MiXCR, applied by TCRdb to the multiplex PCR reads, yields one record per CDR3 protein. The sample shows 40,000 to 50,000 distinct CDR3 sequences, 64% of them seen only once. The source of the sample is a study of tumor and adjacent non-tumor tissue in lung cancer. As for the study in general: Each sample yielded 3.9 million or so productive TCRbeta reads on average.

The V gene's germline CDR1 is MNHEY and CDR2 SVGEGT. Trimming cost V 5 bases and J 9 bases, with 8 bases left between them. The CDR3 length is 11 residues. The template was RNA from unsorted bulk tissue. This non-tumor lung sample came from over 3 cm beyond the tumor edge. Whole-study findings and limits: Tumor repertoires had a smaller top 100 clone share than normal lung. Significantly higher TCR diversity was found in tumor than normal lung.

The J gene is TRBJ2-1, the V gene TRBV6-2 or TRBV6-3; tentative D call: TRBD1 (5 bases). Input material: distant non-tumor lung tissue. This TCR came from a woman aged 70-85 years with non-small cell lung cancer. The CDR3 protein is CASSQGSEQFF. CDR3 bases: TGTGCCAGCAGTCAGGGATCTGAGCAGTTCTTC.